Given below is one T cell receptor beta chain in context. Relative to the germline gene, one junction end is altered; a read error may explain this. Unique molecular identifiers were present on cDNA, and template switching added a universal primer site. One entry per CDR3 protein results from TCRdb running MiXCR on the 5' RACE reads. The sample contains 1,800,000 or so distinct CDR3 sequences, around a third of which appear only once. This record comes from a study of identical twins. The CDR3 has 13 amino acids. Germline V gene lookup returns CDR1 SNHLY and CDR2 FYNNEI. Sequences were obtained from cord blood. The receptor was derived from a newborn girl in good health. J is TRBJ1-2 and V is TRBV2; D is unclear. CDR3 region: CASREGGGYGYTF. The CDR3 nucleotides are TGTGCCAGCAGGGAAGGAGGCGGATACGGCTACACCTTC.